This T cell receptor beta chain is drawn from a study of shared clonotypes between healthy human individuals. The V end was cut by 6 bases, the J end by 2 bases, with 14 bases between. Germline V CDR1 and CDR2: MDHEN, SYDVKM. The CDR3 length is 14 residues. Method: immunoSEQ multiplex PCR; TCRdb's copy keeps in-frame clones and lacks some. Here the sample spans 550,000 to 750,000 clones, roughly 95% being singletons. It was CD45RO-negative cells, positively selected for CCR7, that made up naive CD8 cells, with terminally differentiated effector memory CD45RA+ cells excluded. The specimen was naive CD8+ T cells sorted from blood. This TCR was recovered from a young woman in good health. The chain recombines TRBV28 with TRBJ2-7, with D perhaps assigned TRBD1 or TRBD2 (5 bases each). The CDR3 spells CASSLDGTAYEQYF. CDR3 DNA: TGTGCCAGCAGCTTAGACGGGACGGCCTACGAGCAGTACTTC.